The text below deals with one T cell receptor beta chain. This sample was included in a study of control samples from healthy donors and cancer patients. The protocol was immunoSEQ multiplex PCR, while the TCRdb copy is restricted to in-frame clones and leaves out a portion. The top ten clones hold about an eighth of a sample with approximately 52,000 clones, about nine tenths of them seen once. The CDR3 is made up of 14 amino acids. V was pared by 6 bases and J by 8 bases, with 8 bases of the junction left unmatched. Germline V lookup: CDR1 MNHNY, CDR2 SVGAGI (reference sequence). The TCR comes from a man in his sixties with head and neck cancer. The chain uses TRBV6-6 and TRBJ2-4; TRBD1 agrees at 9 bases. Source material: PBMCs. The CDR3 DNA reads TGTGCCAGCAGCCTCCGGGACAGGGATGACATTCAGTACTTC. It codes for CASSLRDRDDIQYF.